The clone carrying this T cell receptor (beta chain) was seen more than once but under ten times. Method: immunoSEQ multiplex PCR; TCRdb's copy keeps in-frame clones and lacks some. The sample carries under 200,000 clones, roughly four fifths recorded once. The data are from a study of blood T cell repertoires in COVID-19. Across the study: The origin of the acute and convalescent COVID-19 samples was the United States, Italy and Spain. T cells, B-cell-depleted T cells, or PBMCs supplied cDNA or gDNA.

Germline CDR1 and CDR2: SGHDN and FVKESK. Trimming shortened V by 4 bases and J by 2 bases, and 14 bases separated the two germline ends. CDR3 length equals 15 residues. This clonotype was sampled from a human donor with acute or convalescent COVID-19. The donor label of this sample is uncertain. The material sequenced was peripheral blood. V usage is TRBV14 and J usage is TRBJ1-2; D is possibly TRBD1 (5 bases). This CDR3 is CASSPAGITNYGYTF. In nucleotides, the CDR3 is TGTGCCAGCAGCCCGGCAGGGATAACAAACTATGGCTACACCTTC.